This T cell receptor beta chain appears in the sequencing data of a study of regulatory T cells in long-lasting Graves disease. Study findings and constraints: Newly diagnosed Graves' patients had higher TCR diversity than persistent ones.

Time point reported: newly diagnosed GD, antithyroid drugs for less than 3 months. Generation of the TCR library employed RNA extracted from PBMCs. Combining iRepertoire HTBI primers with Arm-PCR of CDR3 regions, the authors built TCR beta libraries. A single record per CDR3 protein comes from TCRdb applying MiXCR to the multiplex PCR reads. The repertoire holds 400,000 to 550,000 distinct CDR3 sequences, 16% seen once, with 20% to 25% in the top ten. Germline V gives CDR1 SEHNR, CDR2 FQNEAQ (reference sequence). The CDR3 adds up to 21 amino acids, both ends counted. As regards this clonotype: Its antigen is not identified. The limits of the CDR3 on the DNA are not certain, so only TCRdb's listed CDR3 is given.

These data also formed part of another study, on T cells in Graves' hyperthyroidism and ophthalmopathy.

The receptor was derived from a woman between 18 and 29 years old with Graves disease. The sample was peripheral blood mononuclear cells (PBMCs), taken at new diagnosis, from a patient treated with antithyroid drugs. The gene calls are TRBV7-9 and TRBJ2-3; the table's D call, TRBD1, was not checked against the DNA. This CDR3 is CASSFYICSAAWDSGTDTQYF.